The 17 T cell receptor beta chains below all came from one sample that was sequenced in a study of blood T cell repertoires in COVID-19. The data were produced by immunoSEQ multiplex PCR, yet TCRdb's version contains in-frame clones alone and is incomplete. The sample contains hundreds of thousands of clones, 86% of which appear only once. Sequences were obtained from PBMCs or T cells enriched from blood (not recorded which). These receptors were obtained from a woman in her fifties or sixties who had recovered from COVID-19.

The chain carries TRBV4-3 and TRBJ2-7, with unresolved D. The CDR3 is made up of 16 amino acids. Per germline, CDR1 LGHNA and CDR2 YSLEER. V gave up 0 bases and J gave up 3 bases, with 15 bases separating them. Here the CDR3 reads CASSQDIQTLFYEQYF. Written as DNA, the CDR3 is TGCGCCAGCAGCCAAGACATACAGACCTTATTCTACGAGCAGTACTTC.

This sequence joins TRBV30 and TRBJ1-4, with D possibly being TRBD1 (5 bases). The germline gives CDR1 GTSNPN, CDR2 SVGIG (reference sequence). CDR3 length: 15 amino acids. V was trimmed by 4 bases and J by 4 bases, leaving 16 bases between them. The CDR3 coding sequence is TGTGCCTGGACCGGATCCAGCAGGGTTAATGAAAAACTGTTTTTT. Its translation is CAWTGSSRVNEKLFF.

The chain links TRBV12-3 or TRBV12-4 to TRBJ1-5; D gene ambiguous. The CDR3 is made up of 13 amino acids. V dropped 5 bases and J dropped 4 bases, with 9 bases sitting between them. Here the CDR3 reads CASSHGWNQPQHF. The CDR3 DNA is TGTGCCAGCAGTCACGGGTGGAATCAGCCCCAGCATTTT.

The rearrangement links TRBV29-1 to TRBJ2-5; a possible D gene is TRBD2 (6 bases). Trimming shortened V by 7 bases and J by 7 bases, and 19 bases separated the two germline ends. CDR3 length: 13 residues. CDR1 is SQVTM, CDR2 ANQGSEA, per germline. The CDR3, as DNA: TGCAGCGGGCGGGACGGCTTACATGTGACCCAGTACTTC. Translating gives CSGRDGLHVTQYF.

This chain connects TRBV11-3 to TRBJ2-1; 8 nucleotides align to TRBD2. Germline V gene sequence: CDR1 SGHNT, CDR2 YENEEA. J was trimmed by 7 bases and V by 1 base; bases with no gene match: 9. The CDR3 totals 16 residues. DNA for the CDR3: TGTGCCAGCAGCTTAGGTCGGGGGGGCTCGTATAATGAGCAGTTCTTC. Its translation: CASSLGRGGSYNEQFF.

This clone came up once. The chain combines TRBV2 with TRBJ1-5; 12 bases map to TRBD1. The CDR3 totals 15 residues. Germline V gives CDR1 SNHLY, CDR2 FYNNEI. The V and J ends lost 4 bases and 6 bases, in that order; junction bases with no gene match: 4. The CDR3 loop is CASSGGTGGPQPQHF. In DNA, the CDR3 is TGTGCCAGCAGTGGCGGGACAGGGGGCCCTCAGCCCCAGCATTTT.

The chain is built from TRBV7-2 and TRBJ2-2; D perhaps matches TRBD2 (5 bases). Germline V gene lookup returns CDR1 SGHTA and CDR2 FQGNSA. The CDR3 has 16 residues. The ends were cut back, 4 bases at V and 6 bases at J, with 18 bases in the middle. CDR3 in amino acids: CASSSHETNWPGELFF. CDR3 nucleotides: TGTGCCAGCAGCTCCCATGAGACTAACTGGCCCGGGGAGCTGTTTTTT.

The chain employs TRBV20-1 and TRBJ1-2; D gene unclear. V was shortened by 2 bases and J by 2 bases, with 3 bases between the two germline ends. Germline CDR1 DFQATT, CDR2 SNEGSKA (reference sequence). CDR3 length: 11 residues. The CDR3 DNA follows: TGCAGTGCTAGACAAAACTATGGCTACACCTTC. Protein sequence: CSARQNYGYTF.

The chain has TRBV2 and TRBJ1-5; D perhaps matches TRBD1 (6 bases). The CDR3 is 14 amino acids. Germline CDR1 SNHLY, CDR2 FYNNEI. V was cut by 9 bases and J by 6 bases, with 18 bases left in between. The CDR3 coding sequence is TGTGCCAGTATGACAGGCGTCCAAGGTCAGCCCCAGCATTTT. Its protein product is CASMTGVQGQPQHF.

The chain employs TRBV19 and TRBJ1-4; 8 bases are shared with TRBD1. V lost 4 bases and J lost 8; bases outside the gene matches: 9. From germline, CDR1 is LNHDA and CDR2 SQIVND (reference sequence). The CDR3 has 15 residues. The CDR3 here is CASSTPGGAREKLFF. The DNA for the CDR3 is TGTGCCAGTAGTACTCCAGGGGGCGCGAGAGAAAAACTGTTTTTT.

This chain links TRBV7-2 with TRBJ1-5; tentatively, D is TRBD1 (6 bases). Trimming removed 1 base at V and 5 bases at J, with 12 bases between. The CDR3 is made up of 15 amino acids. Germline V gene sequence: CDR1 SGHTA, CDR2 FQGNSA. CDR3 nucleotide sequence: TGTGCCAGCAGCTTAGACGGGACACCCCATCAGCCCCAGCATTTT. As protein: CASSLDGTPHQPQHF.

This chain joins TRBV4-3 and TRBJ1-2, with 8 positions matching TRBD1. Germline V CDR1 and CDR2: LGHNA, YSLEER. V trimming: 0 bases; J trimming: 7 bases; junction bases outside the gene matches: 4. The CDR3 extends over 14 amino acids. Here the CDR3 DNA reads TGCGCCAGCAGCCAAGAAGACAGGGGAGGTGGCTACACCTTC. The encoded protein is CASSQEDRGGGYTF.

The V gene is TRBV9, the J gene TRBJ1-2, with a tentative D call TRBD1 (6 bases). With 4 bases removed from V and 5 bases from J, the gap between germline ends came to 18 bases. The CDR3 sequence is 15 residues long. Germline values: CDR1 SGDLS, CDR2 YYNGEE. The CDR3 DNA follows: TGTGCCAGCAGCCCGCGACAGGTAAGTTGTTATGGCTACACCTTC. As protein: CASSPRQVSCYGYTF.

The J gene is TRBJ1-1, the V gene TRBV10-1; 8 bases align to TRBD1. The CDR3 has 15 residues. Trimming removed 5 bases from V and 6 bases from J; junction bases left unmatched: 11. Germline CDR1 reads WNHNN; CDR2 reads SYGVQD (reference sequence). CDR3 region: CASSTTQGARAEAFF. The CDR3 region has the DNA TGCGCCAGCAGTACAACCCAGGGGGCTCGGGCTGAAGCTTTCTTT.

This chain's CDR3 is CASSQRGLNQPQHF. The CDR3 bases are TGTGCCAGCAGCCAGCGGGGGCTCAATCAGCCCCAGCATTTT. The chain is built from TRBV27 and TRBJ1-5, with TRBD1 as a possible D gene (6 bases). Germline loops: CDR1 MNHEY, CDR2 SMNVEV (reference sequence). This CDR3 has 14 amino acids. V was cut by 6 bases and J by 3 bases, with 12 bases left in between.

Of note for this clone: One junction end does not reproduce the germline sequence, and a read error may be involved. CDR3 sequence: CASSSQKNEKLFF. Here the CDR3 DNA reads TGCGCCAGCAGCTCGCAAAAAAATGAGAAACTGTTTTTT. The V and J genes are TRBV5-1 and TRBJ1-4; D call uncertain. The CDR3 totals 13 residues. Germline V gene lookup returns CDR1 SGHRS and CDR2 YFSETQ.

The chain combines TRBV5-1 with TRBJ2-6; D might be TRBD2 (5 bases). The V end lost 4 bases, the J end lost 4 bases, and 15 bases lay between the germline ends. Germline loops: CDR1 SGHRS, CDR2 YFSETQ. The CDR3 consists of 16 residues. CDR3 in DNA: TGCGCCAGCAGCAAAGGGTTGGGGAGCGGGGCCAACGTCCTGACTTTC. Protein product: CASSKGLGSGANVLTF.